This T cell receptor beta chain was found in a study of T cells in Graves' hyperthyroidism and ophthalmopathy. Study-wide findings and caveats: Most clonotypes that expanded in the thyroid above 0.001 also showed up in blood.

Amplification targeted TCR beta CDR3 regions from RNA transcripts. Primed by the HTBI set, a first-round RT-PCR was run on the TCR CDR3. MiXCR, run by TCRdb on the multiplex PCR reads, gives a single entry per CDR3 protein. Of about 290,000 distinct CDR3 sequences listed, more than 10% are singletons. The germline V gene encodes CDR1 SGHTA and CDR2 FQGNSA. This CDR3 contains 14 residues. Only a few counts were recorded for this clonotype. Its antigen is not known. At one of its ends the junction is not consistent with the germline gene, which may arise from a read error. The V gene is TRBV7-2, the J gene TRBJ2-1; 13 bases fit TRBD2. The sample comprised blood. The TCR was taken from a woman in her 30s with Graves' hyperthyroidism that later progressed to Graves' ophthalmopathy. This CDR3 is CASSSGLAGNGQFF. The DNA of the CDR3 is TGTGCCAGCAGCTCGGGACTAGCGGGAAATGGGCAGTTCTTC.